This TCR beta chain is drawn from a study of neurological immune-mediated disorders. V dropped 6 bases and J dropped 0 bases, with 9 bases sitting between them. Looked up from germline, CDR1 is SQVTM and CDR2 is ANQGSEA. This CDR3 contains 13 residues. Libraries from sorted cells used about 970,000 T cells (CD4+ or CD8+). This clonotype showed up many times. Its antigen is currently unknown. Findings of the study overall: TCR clonal expansion peaked in HTLV-1-associated myelopathy patients and was lowest in multiple sclerosis patients.

A 10-nucleotide random UMI tagged transcripts in template-switch 5'RACE cDNA synthesis. Each CDR3 protein is one row after TCRdb ran MiXCR on the 5' RACE reads. In the table there are approximately 41,000 distinct CDR3 sequences, more than 14% of which are singletons. The chain has TRBV29-1 and TRBJ1-3; no reliable D call. Specimen: CD4+ T cells from blood. This sequence originates from a woman aged 55-69 years with HTLV-1-associated myelopathy (HAM/TSP). CDR3 nucleotide sequence: TGCAGCGTGGCCACGAGCTCTGGAAACACCATATATTTT. Residues: CSVATSSGNTIYF.